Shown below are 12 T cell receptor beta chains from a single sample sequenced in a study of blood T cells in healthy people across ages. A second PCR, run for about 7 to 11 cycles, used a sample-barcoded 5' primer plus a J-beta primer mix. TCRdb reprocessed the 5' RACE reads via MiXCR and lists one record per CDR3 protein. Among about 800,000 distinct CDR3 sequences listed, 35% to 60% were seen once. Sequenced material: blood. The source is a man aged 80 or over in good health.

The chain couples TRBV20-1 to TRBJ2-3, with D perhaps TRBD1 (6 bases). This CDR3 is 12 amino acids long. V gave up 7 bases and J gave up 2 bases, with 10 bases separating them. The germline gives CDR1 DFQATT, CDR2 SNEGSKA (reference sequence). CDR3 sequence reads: CSEDRATDTQYF. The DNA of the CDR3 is TGCAGTGAGGACAGAGCCACAGATACGCAGTATTTT.

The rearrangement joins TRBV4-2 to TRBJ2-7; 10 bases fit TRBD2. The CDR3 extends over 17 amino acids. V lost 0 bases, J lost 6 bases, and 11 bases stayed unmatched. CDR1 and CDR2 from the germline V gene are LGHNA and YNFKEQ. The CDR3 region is CASSQDQTSGIPSEQYF. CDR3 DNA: TGTGCCAGCAGCCAAGATCAAACTAGCGGGATCCCGAGCGAGCAGTACTTC.

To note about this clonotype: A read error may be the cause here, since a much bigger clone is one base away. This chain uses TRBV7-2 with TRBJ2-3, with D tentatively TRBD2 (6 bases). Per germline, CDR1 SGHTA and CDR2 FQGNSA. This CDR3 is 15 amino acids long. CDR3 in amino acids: CASSLSGEYGDAQYF. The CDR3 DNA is TGTGCCAGCAGCTTATCGGGGGAGTACGGAGATGCGCAGTATTTT.

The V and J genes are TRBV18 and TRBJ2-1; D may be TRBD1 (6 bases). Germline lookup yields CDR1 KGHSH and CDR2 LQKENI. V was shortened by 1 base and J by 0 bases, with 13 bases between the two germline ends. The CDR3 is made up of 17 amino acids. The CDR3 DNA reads TGTGCCAGCTCACCACAACCTGGACAGACCTCCTACAATGAGCAGTTCTTC. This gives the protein CASSPQPGQTSYNEQFF.

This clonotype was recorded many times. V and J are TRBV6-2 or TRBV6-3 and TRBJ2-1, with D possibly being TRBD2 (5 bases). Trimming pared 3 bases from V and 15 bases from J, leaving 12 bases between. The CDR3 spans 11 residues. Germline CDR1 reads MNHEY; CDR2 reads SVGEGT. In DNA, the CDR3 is TGTGCCAGCAGTTATACGGGAATATGGTTCTTC. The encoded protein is CASSYTGIWFF.

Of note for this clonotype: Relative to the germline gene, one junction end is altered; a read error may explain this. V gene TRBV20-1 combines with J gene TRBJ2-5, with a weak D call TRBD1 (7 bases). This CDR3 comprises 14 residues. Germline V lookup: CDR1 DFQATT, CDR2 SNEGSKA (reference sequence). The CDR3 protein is CSASTDPRGEIQYF. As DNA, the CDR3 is TGCAGTGCCAGTACGGACCCCAGGGGGGAGATCCAGTACTTC.

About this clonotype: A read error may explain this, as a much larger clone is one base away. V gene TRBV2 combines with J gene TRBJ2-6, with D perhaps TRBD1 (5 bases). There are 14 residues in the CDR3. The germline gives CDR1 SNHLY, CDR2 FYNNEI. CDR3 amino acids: CARQTDSGADVLTF. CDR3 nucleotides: TGTGCCAGACAGACTGACTCTGGGGCCGACGTCCTGACTTTC.

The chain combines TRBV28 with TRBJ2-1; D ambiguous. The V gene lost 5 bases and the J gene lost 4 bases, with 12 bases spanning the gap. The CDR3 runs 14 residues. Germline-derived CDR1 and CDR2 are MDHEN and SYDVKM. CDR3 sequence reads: CASSTPDLYNEQFF. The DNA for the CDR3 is TGTGCCAGCAGTACACCGGACCTTTACAATGAGCAGTTCTTC.

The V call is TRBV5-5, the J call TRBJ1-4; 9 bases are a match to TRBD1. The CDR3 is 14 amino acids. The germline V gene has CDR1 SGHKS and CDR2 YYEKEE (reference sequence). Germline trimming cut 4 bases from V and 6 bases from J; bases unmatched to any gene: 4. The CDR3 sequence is CASSATGGDEKLFF. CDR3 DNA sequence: TGTGCCAGCAGCGCGACAGGGGGAGATGAAAAACTGTTTTTT. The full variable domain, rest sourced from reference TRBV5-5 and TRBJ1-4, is DAGVTQSPTHLIKTRGQQVTLRCSPISGHKSVSWYQQVLGQGPQFIFQYYEKEERGRGNFPDRFSARQFPNYSSELNVNALLLGDSALYLCASSATGGDEKLFFGSGTQLSVL.

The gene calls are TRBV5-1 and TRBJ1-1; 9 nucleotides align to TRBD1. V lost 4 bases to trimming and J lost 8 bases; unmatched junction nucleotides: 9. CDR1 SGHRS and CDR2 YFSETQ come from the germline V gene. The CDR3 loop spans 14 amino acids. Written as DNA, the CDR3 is TGCGCCAGCAGCCCTTCCGGGACAGGGAGAGAAGCTTTCTTT. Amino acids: CASSPSGTGREAFF.

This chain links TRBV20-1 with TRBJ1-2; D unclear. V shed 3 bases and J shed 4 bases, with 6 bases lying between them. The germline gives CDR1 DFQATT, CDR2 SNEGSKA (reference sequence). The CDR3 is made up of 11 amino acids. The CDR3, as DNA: TGCAGTGCTAGTTCGGGCTATGGCTACACCTTC. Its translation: CSASSGYGYTF.

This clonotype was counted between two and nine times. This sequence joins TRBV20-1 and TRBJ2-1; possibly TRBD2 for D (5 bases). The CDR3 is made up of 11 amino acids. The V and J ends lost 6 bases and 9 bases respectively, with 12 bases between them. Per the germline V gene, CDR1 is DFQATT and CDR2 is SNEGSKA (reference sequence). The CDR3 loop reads CSAPGSPEQFF. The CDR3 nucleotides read TGCAGTGCCCCTGGGAGTCCTGAGCAGTTCTTC.